These 30 T cell receptor beta chains came from one sample sequenced in a study of T cell responses to AZD1222 COVID-19 vaccine. Repertoires were generated with immunoSEQ multiplex PCR, while TCRdb's copy carries only in-frame clones and drops some. Among approximately 77,000 clones listed, approximately 92% were seen once. The sequenced sample was peripheral blood, obtained 28 days after the second AZD1222 dose. Source of these receptors: an adult who received the AZD1222 COVID-19 vaccine.

V is TRBV6-4 and J is TRBJ2-3; 10 nucleotides agree with TRBD2. The V gene's germline CDR1 is MRHNA and CDR2 SNTAGT. The CDR3 has 16 amino acids. The junction had 4 bases not matched to a gene; V was cut back by 0 bases and J by 4 bases. The DNA for the CDR3 is TGTGCCAGCAGTGACTCTCCGGGACTAGCGTCAGATACGCAGTATTTT. It translates to CASSDSPGLASDTQYF.

This CDR3 is CASSSEGEKLFF. The DNA of the CDR3 is TGTGCCAGCAGCTCGGAGGGAGAAAAACTGTTTTTT. The chain is built from TRBV12-3 or TRBV12-4 and TRBJ1-4; D gene unclear. V lost 6 bases to trimming and J lost 8 bases, with 10 bases between them. This CDR3 contains 12 residues.

The chain combines TRBV4-3 with TRBJ1-6; D perhaps matches TRBD1 (6 bases). This CDR3 region has 15 residues. The V and J ends lost 3 bases and 7 bases respectively, with 13 bases between them. Germline-derived CDR1 and CDR2 are LGHNA and YSLEER. CDR3 in DNA: TGCGCCAGCAGCCAGGACCGGGACACCAATTCACCCCTCCACTTT. The encoded protein is CASSQDRDTNSPLHF.

This sequence joins TRBV7-3 and TRBJ2-1, with 10 positions matching TRBD2. Looked up from germline, CDR1 is SGHTA and CDR2 is FQGTGA. V shed 4 bases, J shed 7 bases, and the junction held 7 bases outside the gene matches. This CDR3 has 15 amino acids. In nucleotides, the CDR3 is TGTGCCAGCAGCTCTACTAGCGGGAATGGGAATGAGCAGTTCTTC. Translation: CASSSTSGNGNEQFF.

The chain is built from TRBV19 and TRBJ1-2, with D possibly TRBD1 on 5 matching bases. The CDR3 has 16 amino acids. V was cut by 6 bases and J by 2 bases, with 19 bases left in between. In germline, CDR1 is LNHDA, CDR2 SQIVND (reference sequence). The chain's CDR3 is CASSLAVDSLNYGYTF. CDR3 DNA: TGTGCCAGTAGCTTGGCAGTCGACAGTCTCAACTATGGCTACACCTTC.

The genes are TRBV2 and TRBJ2-3, with D hard to call. V was shortened by 8 bases and J by 2 bases, with 14 bases between the two germline ends. The CDR3 totals 14 residues. Germline loops: CDR1 SNHLY, CDR2 FYNNEI. CDR3 loop: CASVLGAFTDTQYF. The CDR3 region has the DNA TGTGCCAGCGTTCTCGGCGCGTTCACAGATACGCAGTATTTT.

V gene TRBV29-1 combines with J gene TRBJ1-2; no definite D call. Looked up from germline, CDR1 is SQVTM and CDR2 is ANQGSEA. V was cut by 1 base and J by 14 bases, with 11 bases left in between. This CDR3 has 10 amino acids. The CDR3: CSVEGAGSTF. CDR3 bases: TGCAGCGTTGAAGGGGCCGGTTCTACCTTC.

In its sample, this clone was seen once. The V gene is TRBV5-1, the J gene TRBJ2-7, with a possible D match to TRBD1 (5 bases). Germline loops: CDR1 SGHRS, CDR2 YFSETQ. Trimming shortened V by 0 bases and J by 3 bases, and 10 bases separated the two germline ends. The CDR3 runs to 14 residues. The CDR3 sequence is CASSLVRRDYEQYF. The CDR3 DNA follows: TGCGCCAGCAGCTTGGTTCGCAGGGACTACGAGCAGTACTTC.

The CDR3, as DNA: TGTGCCAGCAGGGAGGGAGGCGGCTACACCTTC. This encodes CASREGGGYTF. This chain joins TRBV6-5 and TRBJ1-2; D remains ambiguous. Trimming removed 6 bases at V and 8 bases at J, with 10 bases between. This CDR3 has 11 amino acids. The germline V gene encodes CDR1 MNHEY and CDR2 SVGAGI.

The chain combines TRBV5-1 with TRBJ1-1; D unclear. This CDR3 has 16 amino acids. CDR1 and CDR2 from the germline V gene are SGHRS and YFSETQ. V was cut by 1 base and J by 6 bases, with 19 bases left in between. The CDR3 DNA follows: TGCGCCAGCAGCTTGAACGCAGTACGGGTAAGCGCTGAAGCTTTCTTT. Its translation is CASSLNAVRVSAEAFF.

The gene calls are TRBV19 and TRBJ1-1; no reliable D call. Trimming pared 2 bases from V and 1 base from J, leaving 5 bases between. This CDR3 has 13 residues. Germline V gene lookup returns CDR1 LNHDA and CDR2 SQIVND (reference sequence). The CDR3 region is CASSISRNTEAFF. CDR3 bases: TGTGCCAGTAGTATATCGCGGAACACTGAAGCTTTCTTT.

V gene TRBV30 combines with J gene TRBJ2-5; TRBD2 might be the D (5 bases). This CDR3 region has 13 residues. V lost 2 bases to trimming and J lost 2 bases, with 9 bases between them. CDR1 and CDR2 (germline): GTSNPN, SVGIG (reference sequence). In nucleotides, the CDR3 is TGTGCCTGGAGTAGAGGGTTTCAAGAGACCCAGTACTTC. This codes for CAWSRGFQETQYF.

The genes are TRBV27 and TRBJ2-1; D is possibly TRBD1 (6 bases). The CDR3 is made up of 16 amino acids. Trimming pared 6 bases from V and 4 bases from J, leaving 19 bases between. The germline V gene encodes CDR1 MNHEY and CDR2 SMNVEV (reference sequence). The DNA of the CDR3 is TGTGCCAGCAGAGGGCAGGGGAGTGGGAAATACAATGAGCAGTTCTTC. Translation: CASRGQGSGKYNEQFF.

The chain employs TRBV5-1 and TRBJ2-7, with 11 bases identical to TRBD2. The CDR3 contains 15 residues. Trimming removed 4 bases from V and 3 bases from J; junction bases left unmatched: 6. The germline V gene encodes CDR1 SGHRS and CDR2 YFSETQ. The CDR3, as DNA: TGCGCCAGCAGCCTATTAGCGGGAGGGAACTACGAGCAGTACTTC. Translation gives CASSLLAGGNYEQYF.

The chain joins TRBV30 to TRBJ2-7; the match to TRBD1 covers 8 bases. After removal of 2 bases from V and 7 bases from J, the junction contained 7 bases not matched to a gene. This CDR3 has 13 residues. Germline V CDR1 and CDR2: GTSNPN, SVGIG (reference sequence). The chain's CDR3 is CAWSPDRVGEQYF. DNA of the CDR3: TGTGCCTGGAGTCCGGACAGGGTCGGGGAGCAGTACTTC.

The gene calls are TRBV7-2 and TRBJ1-2, with a possible D match to TRBD1 (6 bases). The V gene's germline CDR1 is SGHTA and CDR2 FQGNSA. The CDR3 covers 15 residues. Trimming stripped 6 bases from V and 5 bases from J, with 19 bases between. Here the CDR3 reads CASSQATGTPYGYTF. CDR3 nucleotide sequence: TGTGCCAGCAGTCAGGCAACCGGGACACCTTATGGCTACACCTTC.

V and J are TRBV2 and TRBJ2-7; D is unclear. Germline CDR1 SNHLY, CDR2 FYNNEI. The CDR3 spans 12 residues. The germline V and J ends were trimmed by 6 bases and 6 bases, with 12 bases remaining between them. In nucleotides, the CDR3 is TGTGCCAGCAGGATGAACAACGGCGAGCAGTACTTC. The encoded protein is CASRMNNGEQYF.

The genes are TRBV30 and TRBJ2-1, with 9 bases lining up with TRBD2. CDR1 and CDR2 (germline): GTSNPN, SVGIG (reference sequence). The CDR3 is made up of 14 amino acids. V dropped 3 bases and J dropped 5; count of bases not matched to a gene: 5. Here the CDR3 DNA reads TGTGCCTGGAGCAACGGCGGGGGGGACAATGAGCAGTTCTTC. Its translation: CAWSNGGGDNEQFF.

This clone came up once. The rearrangement uses TRBV7-6 and TRBJ2-1, with a tentative D call TRBD2 (6 bases). Germline-derived CDR1 and CDR2 are SGHVS and FNYEAQ. V lost 1 base to trimming and J lost 8 bases, with 15 bases between them. This CDR3 region has 15 residues. The CDR3 reads CASSLEVADDDEQFF. CDR3 sequence (DNA): TGTGCCAGCAGCTTAGAAGTAGCGGATGACGATGAGCAGTTCTTC. The whole variable domain, remainder taken from reference TRBV7-6 and TRBJ2-1, is GAGVSQSPRYKVTKRGQDVALRCDPISGHVSLYWYRQALGQGPEFLTYFNYEAQQDKSGLPNDRFSAERPEGSISTLTIQRTEQRDSAMYRCASSLEVADDDEQFFGPGTRLTVL.

The DNA of the CDR3 is TGCGCCAGCAGCTTGGCCATCAGTTACACAGATACGCAGTATTTT. Its translation: CASSLAISYTDTQYF. The V gene is TRBV5-1, the J gene TRBJ2-3; D gene ambiguous. The V and J ends lost 0 bases and 2 bases respectively, with 10 bases between them. The germline V gene encodes CDR1 SGHRS and CDR2 YFSETQ. CDR3 length: 15 residues.

The chain links TRBV5-1 to TRBJ2-2, with D possibly being TRBD1 (6 bases). Germline V gene lookup returns CDR1 SGHRS and CDR2 YFSETQ. V dropped 0 bases and J dropped 0 bases, with 9 bases sitting between them. This CDR3 comprises 16 residues. Written as DNA, the CDR3 is TGCGCCAGCAGCTTGGGGACAGAGACGAACACCGGGGAGCTGTTTTTT. It specifies CASSLGTETNTGELFF.

The chain recombines TRBV11-2 with TRBJ2-1; the D is unclear. Germline V gives CDR1 SGHAT, CDR2 FQNNGV. V gave up 7 bases and J gave up 5 bases, with 3 bases separating them. This CDR3 comprises 10 residues. The CDR3 DNA is TGTGCCAGCACCGACAATGAGCAGTTCTTC. Protein product: CASTDNEQFF.

This chain joins TRBV4-2 and TRBJ2-7; no definite D call. This CDR3 contains 14 residues. Trimming took off 0 bases at V and 7 bases at J, with 13 bases between the two ends. The germline gives CDR1 LGHNA, CDR2 YNFKEQ. CDR3 sequence reads: CASSQDIGSREQYF. CDR3 nucleotides: TGTGCCAGCAGCCAAGATATTGGGTCGAGGGAGCAGTACTTC.

The rearrangement links TRBV19 to TRBJ2-4; 9 nucleotides agree with TRBD1. The CDR3 has 16 residues. The germline V gene has CDR1 LNHDA and CDR2 SQIVND (reference sequence). J lost 0 bases, V lost 7 bases, and 7 bases had no gene match. Written as DNA, the CDR3 is TGTGCCAGTACCGCCCCGGGACAGGGAGCCAAAAACATTCAGTACTTC. It specifies CASTAPGQGAKNIQYF.

The chain uses TRBV5-4 and TRBJ1-4; no firm D call. The CDR3 consists of 14 residues. V was clipped by 4 bases and J by 4 bases, with 11 bases between them. CDR1 SGHNT and CDR2 YYREEE come from the germline V gene (reference sequence). CDR3 amino acids: CASSRTVGNEKLFF. The CDR3 nucleotides are TGTGCCAGCAGCCGAACAGTGGGTAATGAAAAACTGTTTTTT.

The V gene is TRBV28, the J gene TRBJ2-1; D is uncertain. Germline V gene data show CDR1 as MDHEN and CDR2 as SYDVKM. This CDR3 comprises 13 residues. V shed 6 bases and J shed 6 bases, with 12 bases lying between them. CDR3 sequence (DNA): TGTGCCAGCAGGAGAAATCTCCCCAATGAGCAGTTCTTC. It codes for CASRRNLPNEQFF.

This clone was seen a single time. The chain joins TRBV7-9 to TRBJ1-6; possible D gene TRBD1, 5 bases. Per germline, CDR1 SEHNR and CDR2 FQNEAQ (reference sequence). CDR3 length: 12 residues. Trimming took off 3 bases at V and 10 bases at J, with 7 bases between the two ends. CDR3 region: CASSLGESPLHF. Written as DNA, the CDR3 is TGTGCCAGCAGCTTGGGGGAGTCACCCCTCCACTTT.

This rearrangement joins TRBV6-6 to TRBJ2-7, with D possibly being TRBD2 (5 bases). This CDR3 has 14 residues. The germline CDR1 and CDR2 sequences are MNHNY and SVGAGI (reference sequence). With 6 bases removed from V and 8 bases from J, the gap between germline ends came to 20 bases. The CDR3 bases are TGTGCCAGCAGGGAGGACGGAGACGTCTCCAAGCAGTACTTC. It encodes CASREDGDVSKQYF.

The genes are TRBV7-2 and TRBJ2-4; D might be TRBD2 (6 bases). Between the trimmed V and J ends, which lost 7 bases and 5 bases, there was a span of 18 bases. The CDR3 loop spans 15 amino acids. CDR1 and CDR2 (germline): SGHTA, FQGNSA. The CDR3 DNA reads TGTGCCAGCACCCAAGGCGGGGTATACCAAAACATTCAGTACTTC. As protein: CASTQGGVYQNIQYF.

The rearrangement uses TRBV3-1 (or the pseudogene TRBV3-2) and TRBJ1-1; D not certain. Germline CDR1 reads LGHDT; CDR2 reads YNNKEL (reference sequence). The CDR3 spans 12 residues. Between the trimmed V and J ends, which lost 4 bases and 3 bases, there was a span of 6 bases. The CDR3 DNA sequence: TGTGCCAGCAGCCTTCTTTACACTGAAGCTTTCTTT. This codes for CASSLLYTEAFF.